A selection of T cell receptor beta chains follows, all from one sample in a study of T and B cells in COVID-19 patients. From the multiplex PCR reads, TCRdb called clonotypes with MiXCR, one entry per CDR3 protein. The table shows over 7,000 distinct CDR3 sequences, with 25% to 35% occurring only once. Sequencing was done on a sample of blood. The receptors were sampled from a human donor who had recovered from COVID-19. Each CDR3 is given without its conserved first and last residue. Fields, in order: V gene, D gene, J gene, CDR3 protein. D genes are given only for firm matches.

V: TRBV6-4
D: -
J: TRBJ2-2
CDR3: ASTEGGGNTGELF

V: TRBV6-2/TRBV6-3
D: -
J: TRBJ2-5
CDR3: ASSSSDLFRETQY

V: TRBV11-2
D: -
J: TRBJ2-5
CDR3: ASSAEVQETQY

V: TRBV4-2
D: -
J: TRBJ1-2
CDR3: ASSQDWGDRNYGYT

V: TRBV5-5
D: TRBD2
J: TRBJ2-1
CDR3: ASSFSGGASEQF

V: TRBV6-5
D: TRBD1
J: TRBJ2-3
CDR3: ASTETGTTDTQY

V: TRBV6-6
D: -
J: TRBJ2-2
CDR3: ASNPTGQLGDTGELF

V: TRBV7-9
D: -
J: TRBJ2-7
CDR3: ASVIPSGTPGAEQY

V: TRBV5-1
D: -
J: TRBJ1-6
CDR3: ASSPDGYNSPLR

V: TRBV12-3/TRBV12-4
D: TRBD1
J: TRBJ1-5
CDR3: ASGQGTQPQH

V: TRBV24-1
D: TRBD2
J: TRBJ2-2
CDR3: ATSDLSGGLTGELF

V: TRBV24-1
D: TRBD1
J: TRBJ2-2
CDR3: ATSDLGQGDTGELF

V: TRBV29-1
D: TRBD1
J: TRBJ2-7
CDR3: SGGGQGASEQY

V: TRBV6-4
D: -
J: TRBJ2-3
CDR3: ASSDGGATDTQY

V: TRBV19
D: -
J: TRBJ1-2
CDR3: ASTLQGSYYGYT

V: TRBV5-6
D: -
J: TRBJ2-3
CDR3: ASSLEGGTQY

V: TRBV7-2
D: TRBD2
J: TRBJ2-3
CDR3: ASSLGGGADTQY

V: TRBV19
D: -
J: TRBJ2-2
CDR3: ASSILGTSNTGELF

V: TRBV5-1
D: -
J: TRBJ2-3
CDR3: ASSPEDFTDTQY

V: TRBV19
D: TRBD2
J: TRBJ2-3
CDR3: ASSILTSGGTDTQY

V: TRBV29-1
D: TRBD1
J: TRBJ1-1
CDR3: SVEDRGYTEAF

V: TRBV19
D: TRBD2
J: TRBJ2-3
CDR3: ASSTSGAGSADTQY

V: TRBV5-6
D: -
J: TRBJ1-2
CDR3: ASSQMGVYGYT

V: TRBV5-6
D: TRBD1
J: TRBJ2-7
CDR3: ASSLTEQGAKEQY

V: TRBV6-5
D: -
J: TRBJ2-4
CDR3: ASSYSKGGAKNIQY

V: TRBV7-9
D: TRBD1
J: TRBJ2-1
CDR3: ASSSGQGAWDEQF

V: TRBV30
D: -
J: TRBJ2-1
CDR3: AWSLRGNEQF

V: TRBV15
D: -
J: TRBJ2-3
CDR3: ATSRDSPADEKAWVADTQY

V: TRBV29-1
D: TRBD1
J: TRBJ2-2
CDR3: SVESGTGAGVLF

V: TRBV30
D: TRBD1
J: TRBJ1-4
CDR3: AWGIGGGGEKLF

V: TRBV5-5
D: TRBD1
J: TRBJ1-2
CDR3: ASSQVPTGGSHSSNYGYT

V: TRBV12-3/TRBV12-4
D: TRBD2
J: TRBJ2-1
CDR3: ASSLLLAGALWNEQF

V: TRBV19
D: TRBD1
J: TRBJ1-2
CDR3: ATAGQGNNGYT

V: TRBV6-5
D: -
J: TRBJ1-1
CDR3: ASQTAGHMTTEAF

V: TRBV24-1
D: -
J: TRBJ1-2
CDR3: ATSDSQGNYGYT

V: TRBV6-5
D: -
J: TRBJ1-4
CDR3: ASSESQDEKLF

V: TRBV27
D: -
J: TRBJ1-6
CDR3: ASSLPQASHLH

V: TRBV6-2/TRBV6-3
D: -
J: TRBJ1-1
CDR3: ASSYGTEAF

V: TRBV6-5
D: TRBD2
J: TRBJ2-1
CDR3: ASNRGVYNEQF

V: TRBV7-2
D: -
J: TRBJ1-1
CDR3: ASSFHTQTGEAF

V: TRBV27
D: -
J: TRBJ1-2
CDR3: ASSPDGRVNYGYT

V: TRBV6-5
D: -
J: TRBJ1-1
CDR3: ASSPTGTFYT

V: TRBV15
D: TRBD1
J: TRBJ1-4
CDR3: ASGGTGNEKLF

V: TRBV10-3
D: TRBD2
J: TRBJ2-5
CDR3: AISERTSGQETQY

V: TRBV5-1
D: -
J: TRBJ2-3
CDR3: ASSLTGWADTQY

V: TRBV19
D: -
J: TRBJ1-1
CDR3: ASVTGLNTEAF

V: TRBV19
D: -
J: TRBJ2-3
CDR3: ASSISSDTQY

V: TRBV5-1
D: -
J: TRBJ2-5
CDR3: ASSLTPGGRETQY

V: TRBV29-1
D: TRBD1
J: TRBJ1-1
CDR3: SVLRDRNTEAF

V: TRBV14
D: -
J: TRBJ2-2
CDR3: ASRVFDTGELF

V: TRBV18
D: -
J: TRBJ1-3
CDR3: ASSVSGESSGNTIY

V: TRBV7-9
D: -
J: TRBJ2-2
CDR3: ASSLERDPGPGELF

V: TRBV29-1
D: TRBD1
J: TRBJ1-6
CDR3: SVGDRSNSPLH

V: TRBV5-5
D: -
J: TRBJ1-1
CDR3: ASSFGQTGSTEAF

V: TRBV5-3
D: -
J: TRBJ2-7
CDR3: ARSLASPGGVRVYEQY

V: TRBV27
D: -
J: TRBJ2-2
CDR3: ASSLTVGYRRELF

V: TRBV20-1
D: TRBD1
J: TRBJ2-1
CDR3: STLDREIHNEQF

V: TRBV10-3
D: TRBD1
J: TRBJ2-3
CDR3: ATGQGVDTQY

V: TRBV6-5
D: -
J: TRBJ1-2
CDR3: ASSHRPGGYT